These T cell receptor beta chains were read from a single sample in a study of blood T cell repertoires in COVID-19. TCRdb keeps only in-frame clones here, not all; method: immunoSEQ multiplex PCR. This sample carries around 220,000 clones, nearly 90% of them seen once, and the ten largest clones take about 16%. Sequenced input: PBMCs or T cells enriched from blood (not recorded which). These receptors were obtained from a man aged 25-40 years who had been exposed to COVID-19. CDR3s include the opening cysteine and the closing phenylalanine or tryptophan. The D gene is left open where the match is weak. Size is stated for part of the rows, as once, few or many counts, or as a class when the clone is expanded.

d_call	j_call	clone_size	v_call	cdr3_nt	cdr3_aa
-	TRBJ2-2	-	TRBV30	TGTGCCTGGAGTATGGGGCCGAACACCGGGGAGCTGTTTTTT	CAWSMGPNTGELFF
TRBD2	TRBJ2-7	-	TRBV6-5	TGTGCCAGCAGTTACCCTAATAGCGGGGCTTCCCACGAGCAGTACTTC	CASSYPNSGASHEQYF
TRBD2	TRBJ2-1	-	TRBV3-1/TRBV3-2	TGTGCCAGCAGCCAAATGTACCCAGGGCTAGCGGGGGCAACAAATGAGCAGTTCTTC	CASSQMYPGLAGATNEQFF
-	TRBJ2-7	few	TRBV7-4	TGTGCCAGCAGCTTACTACAGTTTTACTACGAGCAGTACTTC	CASSLLQFYYEQYF
TRBD1	TRBJ1-3	-	TRBV7-9	TGTGCCAGCAGCTCCAGCGACAGGGATTCTGGAAACACCATATATTTT	CASSSSDRDSGNTIYF
TRBD1	TRBJ2-5	-	TRBV4-1	TGCGCCAGCAGGCAGACCGGGACAGGGGAGGAGACCCAGTACTTC	CASRQTGTGEETQYF
TRBD1	TRBJ2-7	-	TRBV5-1	TGCGCCAGCAGCGGACAGGGATTTTACGAGCAGTACTTC	CASSGQGFYEQYF
TRBD2	TRBJ2-3	-	TRBV4-3	TGCGCCAGCAGCCAAGTAGCGGGAATAAGCACAGATACGCAGTATTTT	CASSQVAGISTDTQYF
TRBD2	TRBJ2-1	-	TRBV7-2	TGTGCCAGCAGCTTAGGGCTAGCGGAGGGCCTTGAGCAGTTCTTC	CASSLGLAEGLEQFF
TRBD1	TRBJ1-5	once	TRBV15	TGTGCCACCAGCGACCCCGGGACAGGGGATAGTCAGCCCCAGCATTTT	CATSDPGTGDSQPQHF
-	TRBJ2-1	-	TRBV2	TGTGCCAGCCGAGAGACTGCCTACAATGAGCAGTTCTTC	CASRETAYNEQFF
TRBD1	TRBJ1-2	-	TRBV27	TGTGCCAGCAGACGCACGGGACAGGGTGGCTATGGCTACACCTTC	CASRRTGQGGYGYTF
-	TRBJ1-3	-	TRBV7-9	TGTGCCACCGGAACAGACTCTGGAAACACCATATATTTT	CATGTDSGNTIYF
-	TRBJ1-5	-	TRBV21-1	TGTGCCAGCAGCAGGGGGGGGTATAGCAATCAGCCCCAGCATTTT	CASSRGGYSNQPQHF
-	TRBJ1-2	-	TRBV6-2/TRBV6-3	TGTGCCAGCAGTTACTCGGGGCAGATTTTCGGTGGCTACACCTTC	CASSYSGQIFGGYTF
TRBD2	TRBJ2-1	-	TRBV9	TGTGCCAGCAGCGGCCGACTAGCGGGGCTCGACAATGAGCAGTTCTTC	CASSGRLAGLDNEQFF
-	TRBJ2-7	-	TRBV11-2	TGTGCCAGCAGCTTAGATCTTCGGGTCTCCTACGAGCAGTACTTC	CASSLDLRVSYEQYF
-	TRBJ1-6	-	TRBV7-9	TGTGCCAGCAGCTCGCACCGGGGGGCTACCTCACCCCTCCACTTT	CASSSHRGATSPLHF
-	TRBJ1-4	-	TRBV18	TGTGCCAGCTCACCACGCCGGGACATAGCAACTAATGAAAAACTGTTTTTT	CASSPRRDIATNEKLFF
-	TRBJ2-2	-	TRBV27	TGTACCCTTCCGGGGGAGACGAACACCGGGGAGCTGTTTTTT	CTLPGETNTGELFF
-	TRBJ2-2	-	TRBV10-3	TGTGCCATCAGCAGGGACGGGACAATCACCGGGGAGCTGTTTTTT	CAISRDGTITGELFF
-	TRBJ2-7	-	TRBV12-3/TRBV12-4	TGTGCCAGCAGTTTACAGTCTCCTAGGCAGTACTTC	CASSLQSPRQYF
-	TRBJ1-5	few	TRBV7-9	TGTGCCAGCAGCTTAAGTAGATACCAGGGCGGCAATCAGCCCCAGCATTTT	CASSLSRYQGGNQPQHF
-	TRBJ1-3	-	TRBV18	TGTGCCAGCTCACCAGAGTTCTCTGGAAACACCATATATTTT	CASSPEFSGNTIYF
TRBD1	TRBJ1-4	-	TRBV7-9	TGTGCCAGCAGCTTAGATTGGGGACAGGACGAAAAACTGTTTTTT	CASSLDWGQDEKLFF
TRBD2	TRBJ2-7	-	TRBV7-2	TGTGCCAGCAGCTTAGGGCCGGGACTGGGGACTAGCGGGCCCTACGAGCAGTACTTC	CASSLGPGLGTSGPYEQYF
-	TRBJ2-7	few	TRBV5-1	TGCGCCAGCAGCTTGTCGGGCTCTGGAGGGTACGAGCAGTACTTC	CASSLSGSGGYEQYF
-	TRBJ2-5	-	TRBV3-1/TRBV3-2	TGTGCCAGCAGCCAAAGGTCCGGGGGAGGTCCAGAGACCCAGTACTTC	CASSQRSGGGPETQYF
TRBD1	TRBJ1-3	-	TRBV18	TGTGCCAGCTCACCAATGGGACAGGGGAATGCAGGAAACACCATATATTTT	CASSPMGQGNAGNTIYF
TRBD2	TRBJ2-1	-	TRBV4-1	TGCGCCAGCAGCCAAGACGATGCGACTAGCGGGGCCCACAATGAGCAGTTCTTC	CASSQDDATSGAHNEQFF
TRBD2	TRBJ2-3	-	TRBV7-6	TGTGCCAGCAGCTTAGGTGGCGGGGGTCGCACAGATACGCAGTATTTT	CASSLGGGGRTDTQYF
-	TRBJ2-7	-	TRBV11-2	TGTGCCAGCAGCTTAAACCCTGACTCAACCTACGAGCAGTACTTC	CASSLNPDSTYEQYF